This T cell receptor (beta chain) is from a study of blood T cells in healthy people across ages (dated by TCRdb to about 2015). A note on the overall study: Template switching captured roughly one uniquely barcoded TCR beta cDNA molecule per two T cells in model experiments. The study measured age-related changes in TCR beta repertoire diversity using deep sequencing normalized with unique cDNA molecular identifiers. Four age groups were formed from the donors: young (average about 17 years), middle-aged (approximately 41), aged (62) and long-lived (around 82). To avoid experimental bias, donors of different ages were randomly spread across the sequencing lanes. For two donors (one aged 18 to 30 and one aged 80 or older), the study analyzed two additional independent replicas of 1 million unique cDNA reads from the same blood draw. What the research found in general, with its limitations: Estimates of total diversity based on one million sequenced T cells were regarded as lower bounds and as underestimates. As age increased, observed TCR beta diversity per million T cells dropped in a roughly linear way, and a significant reduction was already evident by age 40. Bulk unsorted PBMC profiling prevented conclusive comparison of naive and antigen-experienced compartments. Compared with the aged group, the long-lived group had more naive CD4+ T cells, fewer expanded clones and increased TCR diversity, suggesting age selection. Observed TCR beta diversity correlated strongly with the percentage of naive T cells measured by flow cytometry. The CMV infection status of donors was not known, potentially confounding age-related changes in expanded clonotypes.

The donors were roughly 38 Caucasian individuals from Russia, aged roughly 6 to 90 years, who were systemically healthy. Roughly 9.5 milliliters of peripheral blood were drawn from each donor into EDTA-treated Vacutainer tubes. PBMCs were isolated by Ficoll-Paque density-gradient centrifugation, with at least 6 million obtained per sample. Total RNA, at least 6 micrograms per sample, was extracted from PBMCs with Trizol reagent. The percentages of naive CD45RAhigh/CD27high T cells were determined by flow cytometry on a PBMC aliquot from every donor. Deletion took 0 bases off V and 2 bases off J, with a span of 8 bases between the germline ends. Based on the germline V gene, the CDR1 and CDR2 sequences are MGHRA and YSYEKL. From its cysteine to its phenylalanine, the CDR3 spans 14 amino acids. Only CDR3 DNA remains: 42 bases, in frame from the first base. The library was generated by 5' RACE. The sequencing machine was an Illumina HiSeq 2500. A second PCR of roughly 7 to 12 cycles was run with a J-beta primer mix and a sample-barcoded 5' primer. A unique molecular identifier was introduced onto each TCR beta cDNA molecule by a template-switch 5' adaptor carrying 12 random nucleotides. Each sample yielded at least 2.5 million CDR3-containing paired-end reads. The Mint cDNA synthesis kit, primed by a TRBC-specific oligonucleotide, was used to synthesize first-strand cDNA from all RNA. After uracil-DNA glycosylase treatment, a first 18-cycle PCR used universal primers M1SS and BC2_uni_R on all cDNA. The paper's processing steps were these. Normalization of each sample was performed by random selection of 1 million high-quality reads, each carrying a distinct molecular identifier. Instead of being binned into consensus sequences, reads with shared molecular identifiers were discarded. MiTCR, run with a Q25 quality threshold and the strictest error-elimination algorithm, handled CDR3 identification, clonotype clustering and error correction. A nonparametric unseen species model using Euler transformation provided a lower-bound estimate of total TCR beta diversity. TCRdb redid the processing of the public reads, applying fastp at Q25 and MiXCR, and retained in-frame beta chains. Rows with one shared CDR3 protein collapse into an entry with the most common genes and DNA. Clone size and V and J calls follow TCRdb, not the original study. Here the sample has more than 700,000 distinct CDR3 sequences; roughly 50% occur a single time. The ten largest clones capture about 42% of the sample.

As to this clonotype: There is no known antigen for this receptor. No base quality values were provided; no much bigger clone lies one nucleotide off.

The sequenced sample consisted of blood. The sequence derives from a man older than 75 in good health. The chain couples TRBV4-1 to TRBJ2-7; no D gene can be assigned with confidence. The nucleotide sequence is given as TGCGCCAGCAGCCAAGAAGCTGTACCCTACGAGCAGTACTTC. The resulting protein is CASSQEAVPYEQYF.